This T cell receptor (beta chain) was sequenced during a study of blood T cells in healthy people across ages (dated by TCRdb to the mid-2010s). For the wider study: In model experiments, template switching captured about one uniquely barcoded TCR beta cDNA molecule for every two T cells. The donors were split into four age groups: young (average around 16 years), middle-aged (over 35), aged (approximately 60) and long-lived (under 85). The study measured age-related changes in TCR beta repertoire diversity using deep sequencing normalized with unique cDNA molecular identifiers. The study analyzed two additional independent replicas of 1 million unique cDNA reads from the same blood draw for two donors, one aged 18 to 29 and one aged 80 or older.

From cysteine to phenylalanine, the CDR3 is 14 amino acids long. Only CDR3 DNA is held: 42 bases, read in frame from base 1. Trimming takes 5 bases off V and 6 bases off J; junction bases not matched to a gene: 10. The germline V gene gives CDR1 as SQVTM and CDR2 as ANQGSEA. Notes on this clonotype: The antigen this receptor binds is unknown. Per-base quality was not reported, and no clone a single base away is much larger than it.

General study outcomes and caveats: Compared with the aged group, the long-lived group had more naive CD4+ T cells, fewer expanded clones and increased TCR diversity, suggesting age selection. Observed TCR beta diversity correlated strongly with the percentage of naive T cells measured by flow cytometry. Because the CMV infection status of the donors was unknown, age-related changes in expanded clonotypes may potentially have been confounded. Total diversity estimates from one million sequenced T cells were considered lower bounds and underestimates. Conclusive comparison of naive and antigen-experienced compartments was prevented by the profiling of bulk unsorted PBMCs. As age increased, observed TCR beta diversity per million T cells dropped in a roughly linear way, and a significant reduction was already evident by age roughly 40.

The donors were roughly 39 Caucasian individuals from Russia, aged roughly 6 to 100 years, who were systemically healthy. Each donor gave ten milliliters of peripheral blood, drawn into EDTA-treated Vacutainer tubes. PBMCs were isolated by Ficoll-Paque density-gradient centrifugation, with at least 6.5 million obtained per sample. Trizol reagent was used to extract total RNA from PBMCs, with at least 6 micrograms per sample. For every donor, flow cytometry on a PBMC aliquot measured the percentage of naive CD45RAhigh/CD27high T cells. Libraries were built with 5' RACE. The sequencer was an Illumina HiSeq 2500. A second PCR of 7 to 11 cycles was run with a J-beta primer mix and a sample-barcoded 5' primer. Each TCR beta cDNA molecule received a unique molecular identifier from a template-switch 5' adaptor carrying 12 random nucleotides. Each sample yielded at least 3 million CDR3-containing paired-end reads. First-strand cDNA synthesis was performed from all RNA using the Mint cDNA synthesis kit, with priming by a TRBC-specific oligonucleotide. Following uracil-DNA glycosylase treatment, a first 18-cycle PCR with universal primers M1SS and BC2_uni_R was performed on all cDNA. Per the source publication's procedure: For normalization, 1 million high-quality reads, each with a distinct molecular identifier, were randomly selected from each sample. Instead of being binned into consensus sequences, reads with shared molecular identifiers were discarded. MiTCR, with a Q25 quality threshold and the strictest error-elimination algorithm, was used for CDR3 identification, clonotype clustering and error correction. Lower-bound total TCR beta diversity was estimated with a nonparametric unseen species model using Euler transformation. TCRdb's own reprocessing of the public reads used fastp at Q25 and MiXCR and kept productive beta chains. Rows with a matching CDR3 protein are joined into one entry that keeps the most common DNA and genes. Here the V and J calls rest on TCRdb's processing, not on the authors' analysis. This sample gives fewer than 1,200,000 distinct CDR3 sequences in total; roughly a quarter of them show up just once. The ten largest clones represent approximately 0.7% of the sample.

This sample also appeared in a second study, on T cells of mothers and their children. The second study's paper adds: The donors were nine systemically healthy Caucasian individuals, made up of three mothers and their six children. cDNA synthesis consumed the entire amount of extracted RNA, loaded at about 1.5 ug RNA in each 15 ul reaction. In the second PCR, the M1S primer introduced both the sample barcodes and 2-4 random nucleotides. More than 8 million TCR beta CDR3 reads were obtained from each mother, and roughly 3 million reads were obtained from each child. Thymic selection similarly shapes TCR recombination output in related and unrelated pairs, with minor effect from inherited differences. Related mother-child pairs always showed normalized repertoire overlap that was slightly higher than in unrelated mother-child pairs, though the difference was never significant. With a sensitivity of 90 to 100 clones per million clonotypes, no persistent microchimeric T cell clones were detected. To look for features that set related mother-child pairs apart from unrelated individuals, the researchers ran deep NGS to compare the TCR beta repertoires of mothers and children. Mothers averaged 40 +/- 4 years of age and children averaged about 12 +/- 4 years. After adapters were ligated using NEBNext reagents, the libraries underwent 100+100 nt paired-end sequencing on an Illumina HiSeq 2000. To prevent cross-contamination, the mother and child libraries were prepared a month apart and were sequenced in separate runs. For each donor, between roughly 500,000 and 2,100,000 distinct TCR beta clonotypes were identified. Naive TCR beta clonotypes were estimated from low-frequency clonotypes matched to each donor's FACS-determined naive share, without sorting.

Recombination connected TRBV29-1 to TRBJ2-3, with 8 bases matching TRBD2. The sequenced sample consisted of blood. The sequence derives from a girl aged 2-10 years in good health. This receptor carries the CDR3 CSVSGSDRVDTQYF. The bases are TGCAGCGTTAGCGGGAGTGATAGGGTGGATACGCAGTATTTT.